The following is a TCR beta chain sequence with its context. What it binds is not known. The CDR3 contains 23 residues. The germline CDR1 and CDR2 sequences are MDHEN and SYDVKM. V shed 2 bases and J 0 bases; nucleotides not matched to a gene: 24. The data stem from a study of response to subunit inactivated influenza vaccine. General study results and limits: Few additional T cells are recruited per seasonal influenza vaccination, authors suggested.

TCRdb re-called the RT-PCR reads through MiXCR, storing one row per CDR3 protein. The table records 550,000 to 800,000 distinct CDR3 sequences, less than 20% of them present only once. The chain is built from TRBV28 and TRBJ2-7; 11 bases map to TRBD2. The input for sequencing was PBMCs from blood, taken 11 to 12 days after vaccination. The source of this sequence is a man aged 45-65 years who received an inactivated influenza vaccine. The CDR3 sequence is CASSLLGVLDTDRTSGYSYEQYF. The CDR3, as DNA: TGTGCCAGCAGTTTACTGGGTGTTCTCGACACCGATAGGACTAGCGGGTACTCCTACGAGCAGTACTTC.